The T cell receptor (beta chain) described here comes from a study of cytomegalovirus exposure and HLA in healthy donors. Study-level results: TCR beta V- and J-gene trimming was later associated with a missense DCLRE1C variant. Reportedly, HLA-A and HLA-B alleles of most subjects were accurately predicted from TCR beta. In a later analysis, at a false discovery rate of 0.05, fewer than 20,000 TCR beta sequences were associated with HLA alleles. Later analysis showed most CMV-associated TCR beta chains appearing HLA-restricted.

Of note for this clone: Its antigen is unidentified.

Vbeta (60) and Jbeta (13) primers were used in the PCR. Using immunoSEQ multiplex PCR, the repertoire was profiled, and TCRdb retains in-frame clones only, with some absent. Of 150,000 to 200,000 clones detected, approximately 72% appear once; the ten largest clones hold under 3%. The source is a human donor in good health. The sample consisted of PBMCs.

The CDR3 region has the DNA TGCGCCTTTGGTACACCCTACGAGCAGTACTTC. It specifies CAFGTPYEQYF. This chain uses TRBV5-1 with TRBJ2-7; D gene uncertain. Germline lookup yields CDR1 SGHRS and CDR2 YFSETQ. V was pared by 10 bases and J by 2 bases, with 10 bases between. This CDR3 is built from 11 residues.